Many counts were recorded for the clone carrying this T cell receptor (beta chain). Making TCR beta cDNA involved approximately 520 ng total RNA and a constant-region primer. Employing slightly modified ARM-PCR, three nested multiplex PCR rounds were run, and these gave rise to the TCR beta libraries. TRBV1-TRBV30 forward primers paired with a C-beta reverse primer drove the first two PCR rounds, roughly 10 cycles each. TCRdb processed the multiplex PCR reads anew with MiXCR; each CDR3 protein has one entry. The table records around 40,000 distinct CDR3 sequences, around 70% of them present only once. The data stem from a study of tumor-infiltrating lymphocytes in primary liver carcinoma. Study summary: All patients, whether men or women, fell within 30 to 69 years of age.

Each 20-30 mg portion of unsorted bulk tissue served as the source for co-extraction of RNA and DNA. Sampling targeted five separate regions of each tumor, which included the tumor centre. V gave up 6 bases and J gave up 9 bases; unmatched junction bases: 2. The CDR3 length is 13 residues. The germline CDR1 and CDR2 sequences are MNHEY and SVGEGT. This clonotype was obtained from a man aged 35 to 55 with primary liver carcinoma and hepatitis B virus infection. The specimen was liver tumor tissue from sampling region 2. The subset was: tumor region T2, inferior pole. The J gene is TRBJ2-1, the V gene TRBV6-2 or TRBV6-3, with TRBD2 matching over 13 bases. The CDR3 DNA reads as TGTGCCAGCAGGACTAGCGGGAGGTCTGAGCAGTTCTTC. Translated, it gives CASRTSGRSEQFF.